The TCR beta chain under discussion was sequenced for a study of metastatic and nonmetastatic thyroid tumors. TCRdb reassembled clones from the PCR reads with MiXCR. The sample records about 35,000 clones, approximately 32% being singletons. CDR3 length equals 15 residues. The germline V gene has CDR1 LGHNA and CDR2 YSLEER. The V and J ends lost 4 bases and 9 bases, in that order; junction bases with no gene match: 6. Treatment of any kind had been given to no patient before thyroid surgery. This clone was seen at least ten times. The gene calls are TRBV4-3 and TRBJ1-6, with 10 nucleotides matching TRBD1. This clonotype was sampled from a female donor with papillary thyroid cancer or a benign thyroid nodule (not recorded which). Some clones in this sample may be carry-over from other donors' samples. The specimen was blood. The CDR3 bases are TGCGCCAGCAGCCCCGGGACAGGGGTTGGTTCACCCCTCCACTTT. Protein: CASSPGTGVGSPLHF.